Listed below are T cell receptor beta chains from one sample, sequenced in a study of T cells in Graves' hyperthyroidism and ophthalmopathy. In TCRdb, the multiplex PCR reads were re-called with MiXCR into one record per CDR3 protein. The sample has about 130,000 distinct CDR3 sequences, approximately 24% seen once. What was sequenced was blood. The source is a woman between 50 and 59 years old with Graves' hyperthyroidism that later progressed to Graves' ophthalmopathy. The CDR3 runs from the conserved cysteine through the conserved F or W. A D gene is named only where the DNA matches it firmly. Some rows mark clone size as missing; the rest say once, few, many or name a class of expanded clone.

v_gene	d_gene	abundance	j_gene	CDR3aa	CDR3nt
TRBV28	TRBD2	NA	TRBJ2-1	CASSSFGTSGHNEQFF	TGTGCCAGCAGTTCCTTCGGGACTAGCGGTCACAATGAGCAGTTCTTC
TRBV12-5	TRBD2	many	TRBJ2-7	CASGPWTSMTYEQYF	TGTGCTAGTGGTCCCTGGACTAGCATGACCTACGAGCAGTACTTC
TRBV28	TRBD1	NA	TRBJ2-2	CASSSYRGKWTGELFF	TGTGCCAGCAGTTCCTACAGGGGGAAGTGGACCGGGGAGCTGTTTTTT
TRBV6-1	NA	NA	TRBJ1-3	CASRLNPRGLISGNTIYF	TGTGCCAGCAGACTCAACCCCCGGGGGCTTATCTCTGGAAACACCATATATTTT
TRBV4-1	TRBD2	few	TRBJ2-1	CASSHLAGASYNEQFF	TGCGCCAGCAGCCACTTAGCGGGAGCGTCCTACAATGAGCAGTTCTTC
TRBV20-1	TRBD2	many	TRBJ2-1	CSALNPQTRALSGKYNEQFF	TGCAGTGCTCTAAACCCACAGACTAGGGCCCTTAGCGGGAAATACAATGAGCAGTTCTTC
TRBV28	NA	many	TRBJ2-3	CASSFGGTDTQYF	TGTGCCAGCAGCTTTGGCGGCACAGATACGCAGTATTTT
TRBV28	NA	NA	TRBJ2-7	CASRPNGGYRYEQYF	TGTGCCAGCAGACCAAACGGGGGATACCGGTACGAGCAGTACTTC
TRBV7-9	NA	many	TRBJ2-1	CASSPQGWRNNEQFF	TGTGCCAGCAGCCCACAGGGTTGGAGAAACAATGAGCAGTTCTTC
TRBV28	TRBD2	NA	TRBJ2-5	CASSLPIGLAGETQYF	TGTGCCAGCAGTTTACCGATTGGACTAGCGGGAGAGACCCAGTACTTC
TRBV6-6	NA	NA	TRBJ2-2	CASSYALETGELFF	TGTGCCAGCAGTTACGCCCTAGAAACCGGGGAGCTGTTTTTT
TRBV7-9	TRBD2	NA	TRBJ2-1	CASSETSGSGEQFF	TGTGCCAGCAGCGAGACTAGCGGGAGCGGTGAGCAGTTCTTC
TRBV19	NA	NA	TRBJ1-3	CASSSVSGNTIYF	TGTGCCAGTAGCAGCGTCTCTGGAAACACCATATATTTT
TRBV6-1	NA	many	TRBJ1-1	CASSNDPTRQAFF	TGTGCCAGCAGCAATGACCCAACCAGGCAAGCTTTCTTT
TRBV7-6	TRBD2	few	TRBJ2-2	CASSWEASGRAINTGELFF	TGTGCCAGCAGCTGGGAGGCTAGCGGGAGGGCGATTAACACCGGGGAGCTGTTTTTT
TRBV30	NA	many	TRBJ2-1	CAWSVWGSGEDEQFF	TGTGCCTGGAGTGTCTGGGGGTCCGGGGAAGATGAGCAGTTCTTC
TRBV2	TRBD1	once	TRBJ1-1	CASRGTENTEAFF	TGTGCCAGCAGAGGGACAGAGAACACTGAAGCTTTCTTT
TRBV20-1	TRBD2	many	TRBJ2-1	CSANPSSGRGNEQFF	TGCAGTGCGAATCCCAGCAGCGGGAGAGGCAATGAGCAGTTCTTC
TRBV7-8	NA	NA	TRBJ1-1	CASSLGQGFRNTEAFF	TGTGCCAGCAGCTTAGGCCAGGGATTTCGGAACACTGAAGCTTTCTTT
TRBV19	TRBD2	NA	TRBJ2-1	CASSDRLAGWGRGNEQFF	TGTGCCAGTAGTGACAGACTAGCGGGATGGGGTCGGGGAAATGAGCAGTTCTTC
TRBV19	TRBD1	many	TRBJ2-5	CASSGGQGARETQYF	TGTGCCAGTAGTGGAGGACAGGGGGCAAGAGAGACCCAGTACTTC
TRBV14	NA	many	TRBJ1-1	CASSQGILTEAFF	TGTGCCAGCAGCCAAGGGATCCTCACTGAAGCTTTCTTT
TRBV20-1	NA	NA	TRBJ1-6	CSARTGPDASPLHF	TGCAGTGCTAGAACAGGACCCGATGCTTCACCCCTCCACTTT
TRBV11-2	NA	many	TRBJ2-3	CASSLIGGPTDTQYF	TGTGCCAGCAGCTTAATCGGGGGGCCCACAGATACGCAGTATTTT
TRBV7-7	TRBD2	many	TRBJ2-7	CASSPGTSGRFDEQYF	TGTGCTAGCAGCCCCGGGACTAGCGGGAGGTTCGACGAGCAGTACTTC
TRBV6-2/TRBV6-3	NA	few	TRBJ1-2	CASSWNINYGYTF	TGTGCCAGCAGTTGGAATATTAACTATGGCTACACCTTC
TRBV20-1	NA	many	TRBJ2-7	CSASKPEVDYEQYF	TGCAGTGCTAGTAAGCCCGAGGTGGACTACGAGCAGTACTTC
TRBV7-2	TRBD1	once	TRBJ2-3	CASSQGTGGQNTQYF	TGTGCCAGCAGCCAAGGTACAGGGGGCCAGAATACGCAGTATTTT
TRBV11-2	NA	NA	TRBJ1-4	CASSSDLWAEKLFF	TGTGCCAGCAGTTCGGACCTCTGGGCCGAAAAACTGTTTTTT
TRBV28	NA	many	TRBJ2-7	CASSSNRARYF	TGTGCCAGCAGCTCCAACAGGGCGCGGTACTTC
TRBV18	TRBD1	NA	TRBJ1-2	CASSPGQEAGYTF	TGTGCCAGCTCACCAGGACAGGAGGCTGGCTACACCTTC